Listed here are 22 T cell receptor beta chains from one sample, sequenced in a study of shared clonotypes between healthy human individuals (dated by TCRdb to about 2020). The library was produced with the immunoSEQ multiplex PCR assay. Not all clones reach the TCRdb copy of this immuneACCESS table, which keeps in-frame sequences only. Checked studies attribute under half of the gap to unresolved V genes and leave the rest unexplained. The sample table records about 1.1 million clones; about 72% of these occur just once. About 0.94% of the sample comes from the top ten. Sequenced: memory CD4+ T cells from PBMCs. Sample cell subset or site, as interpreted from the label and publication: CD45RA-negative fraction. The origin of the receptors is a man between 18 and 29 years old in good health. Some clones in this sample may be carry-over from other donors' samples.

CDR3 region: CAWRTGTNTEAFF. DNA for the CDR3: TGTGCCTGGAGGACAGGGACGAACACTGAAGCTTTCTTT. The V gene is TRBV30, the J gene TRBJ1-1; 7 bases align to TRBD1. V lost 3 bases and J lost 1; bases outside the gene matches: 2. The CDR3 is 13 amino acids. The germline V gene encodes CDR1 GTSNPN and CDR2 SVGIG (reference sequence).

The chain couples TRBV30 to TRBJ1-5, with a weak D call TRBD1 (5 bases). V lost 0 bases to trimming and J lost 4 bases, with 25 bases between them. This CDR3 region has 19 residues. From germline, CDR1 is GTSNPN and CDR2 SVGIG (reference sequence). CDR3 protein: CAWSVFRDLRRDGNQPQHF. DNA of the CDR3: TGTGCCTGGAGTGTATTTCGGGACCTTCGGCGGGACGGTAATCAGCCCCAGCATTTT.

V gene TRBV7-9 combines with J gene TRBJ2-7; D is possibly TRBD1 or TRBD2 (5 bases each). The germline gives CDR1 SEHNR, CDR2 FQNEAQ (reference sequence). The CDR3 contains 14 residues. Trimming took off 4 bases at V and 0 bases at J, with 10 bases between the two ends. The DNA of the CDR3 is TGTGCCAGCAGCTGGCTGGGGGACTCCTACGAGCAGTACTTC. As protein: CASSWLGDSYEQYF.

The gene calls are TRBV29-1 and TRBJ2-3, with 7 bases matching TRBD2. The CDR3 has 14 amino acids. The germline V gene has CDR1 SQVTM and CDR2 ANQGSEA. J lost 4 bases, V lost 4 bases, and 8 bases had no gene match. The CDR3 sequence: CSVVFGRPADTQYF. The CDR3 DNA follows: TGCAGCGTTGTCTTCGGGAGGCCCGCAGATACGCAGTATTTT.

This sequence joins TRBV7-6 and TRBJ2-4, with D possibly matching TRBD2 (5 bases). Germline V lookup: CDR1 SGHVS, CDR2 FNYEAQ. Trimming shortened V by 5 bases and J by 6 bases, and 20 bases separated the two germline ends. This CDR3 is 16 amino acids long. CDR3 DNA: TGTGCCAGCAGCCCTGAGACCTCAGGTCGGGGAAACATTCAGTACTTC. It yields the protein CASSPETSGRGNIQYF. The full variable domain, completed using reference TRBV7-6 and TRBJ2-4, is GAGVSQSPRYKVTKRGQDVALRCDPISGHVSLYWYRQALGQGPEFLTYFNYEAQQDKSGLPNDRFSAERPEGSISTLTIQRTEQRDSAMYRCASSPETSGRGNIQYFGAGTRLSVL.

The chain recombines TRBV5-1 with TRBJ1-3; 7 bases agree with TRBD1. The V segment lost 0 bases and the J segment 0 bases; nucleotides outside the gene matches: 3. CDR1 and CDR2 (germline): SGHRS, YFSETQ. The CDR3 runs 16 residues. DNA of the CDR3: TGCGCCAGCAGCTTGGTCGGACAGGACTCTGGAAACACCATATATTTT. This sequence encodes CASSLVGQDSGNTIYF.

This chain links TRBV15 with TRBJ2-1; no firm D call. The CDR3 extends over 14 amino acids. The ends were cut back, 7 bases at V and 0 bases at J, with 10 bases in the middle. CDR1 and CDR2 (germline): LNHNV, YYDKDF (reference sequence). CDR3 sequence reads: CATNSRDSYNEQFF. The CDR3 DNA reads TGTGCCACCAACTCCCGAGACTCCTACAATGAGCAGTTCTTC.

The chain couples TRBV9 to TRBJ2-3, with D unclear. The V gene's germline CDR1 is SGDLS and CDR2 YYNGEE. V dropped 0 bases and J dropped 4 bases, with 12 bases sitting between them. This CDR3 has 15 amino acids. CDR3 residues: CASSVADSPPDTQYF. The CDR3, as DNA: TGTGCCAGCAGCGTAGCGGATAGCCCCCCAGATACGCAGTATTTT.

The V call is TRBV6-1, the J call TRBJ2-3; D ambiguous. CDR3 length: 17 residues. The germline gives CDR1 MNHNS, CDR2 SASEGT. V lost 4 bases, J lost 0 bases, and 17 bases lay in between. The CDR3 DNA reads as TGTGCCAGCAGTGCCCCCTATTGGGGATCTAGCACAGATACGCAGTATTTT. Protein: CASSAPYWGSSTDTQYF.

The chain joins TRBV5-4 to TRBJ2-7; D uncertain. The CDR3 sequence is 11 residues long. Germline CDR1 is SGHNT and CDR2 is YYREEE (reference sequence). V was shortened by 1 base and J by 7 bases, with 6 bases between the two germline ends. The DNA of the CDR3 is TGTGCCAGCAGCTTGTTAGGGGAGCAGTACTTC. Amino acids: CASSLLGEQYF.

The CDR3 loop is CASSFGQGGITVQYF. The CDR3 nucleotides read TGTGCCAGCAGTTTCGGGCAGGGGGGCATAACGGTGCAGTACTTC. The chain combines TRBV28 with TRBJ2-7; tentative D call: TRBD1 (7 bases). CDR1 and CDR2 (germline): MDHEN, SYDVKM. The CDR3 loop spans 15 amino acids. V was trimmed by 3 bases and J by 9 bases, leaving 21 bases between them.

Here the CDR3 reads CASSLRRDRNTGELFF. CDR3 DNA: TGTGCCAGCAGCTTAAGGCGGGACAGGAACACCGGGGAGCTGTTTTTT. The gene calls are TRBV11-2 and TRBJ2-2, with TRBD1 as a possible D gene (7 bases). Germline V CDR1 and CDR2: SGHAT, FQNNGV. The V end was cut by 2 bases, the J end by 1 base, with 11 bases between. This CDR3 comprises 16 residues. Using reference TRBV11-2 and TRBJ2-2 for the parts outside the CDR3, the full variable domain is EAGVAQSPRYKIIEKRQSVAFWCNPISGHATLYWYQQILGQGPKLLIQFQNNGVVDDSQLPKDRFSAERLKGVDSTLKIQPAKLEDSAVYLCASSLRRDRNTGELFFGEGSRLTVL.

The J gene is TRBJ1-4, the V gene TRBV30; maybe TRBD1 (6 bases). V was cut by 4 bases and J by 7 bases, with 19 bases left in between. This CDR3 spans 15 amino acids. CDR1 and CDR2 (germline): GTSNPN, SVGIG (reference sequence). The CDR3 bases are TGTGCCTGGACCCAAGGGGGGGCACGAAGTGAAAAACTGTTTTTT. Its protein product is CAWTQGGARSEKLFF.

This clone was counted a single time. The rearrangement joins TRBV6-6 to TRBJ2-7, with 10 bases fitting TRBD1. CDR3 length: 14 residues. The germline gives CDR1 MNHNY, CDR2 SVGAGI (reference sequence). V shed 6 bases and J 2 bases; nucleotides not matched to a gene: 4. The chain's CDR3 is CASSWDRGTYEQYF. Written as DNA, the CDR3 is TGTGCCAGCAGCTGGGACAGGGGAACCTACGAGCAGTACTTC.

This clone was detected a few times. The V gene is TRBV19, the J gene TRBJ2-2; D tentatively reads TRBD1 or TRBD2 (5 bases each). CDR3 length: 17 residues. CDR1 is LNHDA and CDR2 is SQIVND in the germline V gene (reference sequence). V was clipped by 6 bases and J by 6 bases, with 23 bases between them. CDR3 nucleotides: TGTGCCAGTAGCCGAGGGCAGGGAGACAGTTCCCCCGGGGAGCTGTTTTTT. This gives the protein CASSRGQGDSSPGELFF.

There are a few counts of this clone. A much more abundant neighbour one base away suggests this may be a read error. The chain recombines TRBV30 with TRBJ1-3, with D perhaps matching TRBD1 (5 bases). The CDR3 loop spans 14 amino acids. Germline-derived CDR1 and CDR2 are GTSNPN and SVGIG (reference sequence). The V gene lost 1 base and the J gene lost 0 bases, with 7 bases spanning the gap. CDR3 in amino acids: CAWSAGFSGNTIYF. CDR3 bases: TGTGCCTGGAGTGCAGGGTTCTCTGGAAACACCATATATTTT.

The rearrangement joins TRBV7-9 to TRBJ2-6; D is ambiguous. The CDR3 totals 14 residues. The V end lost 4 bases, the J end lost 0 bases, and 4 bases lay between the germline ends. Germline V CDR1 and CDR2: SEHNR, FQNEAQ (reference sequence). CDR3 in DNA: TGTGCCAGCAGCTCAAACTCTGGGGCCAACGTCCTGACTTTC. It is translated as CASSSNSGANVLTF.

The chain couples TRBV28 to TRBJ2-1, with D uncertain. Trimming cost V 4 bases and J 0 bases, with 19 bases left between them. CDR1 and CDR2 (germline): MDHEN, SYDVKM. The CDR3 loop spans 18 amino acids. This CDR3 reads CASSSPTPAVNSYNEQFF. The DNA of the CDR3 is TGTGCCAGCAGTTCCCCTACTCCGGCAGTTAACTCCTACAATGAGCAGTTCTTC. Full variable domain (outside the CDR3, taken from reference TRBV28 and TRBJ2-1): DVKVTQSSRYLVKRTGEKVFLECVQDMDHENMFWYRQDPGLGLRLIYFSYDVKMKEKGDIPEGYSVSREKKERFSLILESASTNQTSMYLCASSSPTPAVNSYNEQFFGPGTRLTVL.

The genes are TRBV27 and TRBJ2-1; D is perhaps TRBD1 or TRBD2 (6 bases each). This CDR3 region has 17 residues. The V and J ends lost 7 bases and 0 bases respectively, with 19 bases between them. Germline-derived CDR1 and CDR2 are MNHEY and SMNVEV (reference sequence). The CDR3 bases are TGTGCCAGCACCTCAATTCGGGGGCAGTACTCCTACAATGAGCAGTTCTTC. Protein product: CASTSIRGQYSYNEQFF.

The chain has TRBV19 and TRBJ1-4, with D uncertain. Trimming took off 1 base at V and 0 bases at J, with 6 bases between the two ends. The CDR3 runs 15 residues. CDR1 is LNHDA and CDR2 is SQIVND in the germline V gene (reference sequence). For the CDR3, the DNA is TGTGCCAGTAGTATAGGATGGGCAACTAATGAAAAACTGTTTTTT. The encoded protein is CASSIGWATNEKLFF.

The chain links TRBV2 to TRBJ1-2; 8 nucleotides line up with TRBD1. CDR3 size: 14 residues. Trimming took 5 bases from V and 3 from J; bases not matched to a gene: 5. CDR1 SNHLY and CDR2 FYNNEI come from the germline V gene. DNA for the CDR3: TGTGCCAGCAGTCCTGGACAGGGTTACTATGGCTACACCTTC. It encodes CASSPGQGYYGYTF.

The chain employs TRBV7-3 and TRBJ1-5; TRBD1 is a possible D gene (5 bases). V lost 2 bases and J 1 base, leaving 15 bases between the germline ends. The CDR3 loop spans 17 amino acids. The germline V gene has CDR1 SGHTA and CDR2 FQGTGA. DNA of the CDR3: TGTGCCAGCAGCTTAGTAAAACAGGCGGTGAGCAATCAGCCCCAGCATTTT. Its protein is CASSLVKQAVSNQPQHF.